Following are 12 T cell receptor beta chains from one sample sequenced in a study of cytomegalovirus exposure and HLA in healthy donors. The primer mix had 60 Vbeta and 13 Jbeta primers. TCRdb keeps only in-frame clones here, not all; method: immunoSEQ multiplex PCR. The table records about 140,000 clones, roughly 75% of them present only once. Sequenced sample: PBMCs. The receptors here all came from a man aged 35-49 years in good health and CMV-seronegative.

J is TRBJ1-2 and V is TRBV7-2, with D unresolved. The V end was cut by 0 bases, the J end by 2 bases, with 7 bases between. CDR3 length: 14 amino acids. Germline lookup yields CDR1 SGHTA and CDR2 FQGNSA. The CDR3 nucleotides read TGTGCCAGCAGCTTAGCGGACTGGAACTATGGCTACACCTTC. Protein product: CASSLADWNYGYTF.

The J gene is TRBJ1-1, the V gene TRBV28; 7 bases match TRBD1. The CDR3 covers 16 residues. The germline V gene has CDR1 MDHEN and CDR2 SYDVKM. V trimming: 2 bases; J trimming: 10 bases; junction bases outside the gene matches: 16. The CDR3 protein is CASSLPRSGGYVGAFF. The CDR3 nucleotides read TGTGCCAGCAGTTTACCGCGGTCAGGGGGGTATGTGGGAGCTTTCTTT.

This sequence joins TRBV5-1 and TRBJ1-1; 10 bases fit TRBD1. The length of the CDR3 is 16 residues. V lost 2 bases to trimming and J lost 1 base; unmatched junction nucleotides: 5. CDR1 is SGHRS, CDR2 YFSETQ, per germline. For the CDR3, the DNA is TGCGCCAGCAGCTTACCCGGGACAGGGGCGAACACTGAAGCTTTCTTT. Its translation: CASSLPGTGANTEAFF. The full variable domain, completed using reference TRBV5-1 and TRBJ1-1, is KAGVTQTPRYLIKTRGQQVTLSCSPISGHRSVSWYQQTPGQGLQFLFEYFSETQRNKGNFPGRFSGRQFSNSRSEMNVSTLELGDSALYLCASSLPGTGANTEAFFGQGTRLTVV.

V and J are TRBV28 and TRBJ2-2; D is undetermined. CDR1 is MDHEN, CDR2 SYDVKM, per germline. CDR3 size: 13 residues. The V end was cut by 2 bases, the J end by 2 bases, with 3 bases between. CDR3 sequence: CASSLTNTGELFF. The CDR3 DNA reads TGTGCCAGCAGTTTAACTAACACCGGGGAGCTGTTTTTT.

This clone was seen only once. This sequence joins TRBV30 and TRBJ1-1; a weak D match, TRBD1 (5 bases). CDR3 size: 17 residues. V dropped 2 bases and J dropped 4 bases, with 23 bases sitting between them. The germline V gene has CDR1 GTSNPN and CDR2 SVGIG (reference sequence). CDR3 amino acids: CAWSPSAGKFRGTEAFF. The CDR3 nucleotides read TGTGCCTGGAGTCCCTCGGCAGGGAAGTTTAGGGGCACTGAAGCTTTCTTT. Using reference TRBV30 and TRBJ1-1 for the parts outside the CDR3, the full variable domain is SQTIHQWPATLVQPVGSPLSLECTVEGTSNPNLYWYRQAAGRGLQLLFYSVGIGQISSEVPQNLSASRPQDRQFILSSKKLLLSDSGFYLCAWSPSAGKFRGTEAFFGQGTRLTVV.

The chain couples TRBV7-9 to TRBJ2-5; no reliable D call. V was clipped by 3 bases and J by 2 bases, with 7 bases between them. From germline, CDR1 is SEHNR and CDR2 FQNEAQ (reference sequence). CDR3 length: 13 amino acids. CDR3 sequence reads: CASSFGIQETQYF. CDR3 nucleotides: TGTGCCAGCAGCTTCGGTATACAAGAGACCCAGTACTTC.

This clone was detected only a few times. The sample holds other DNA sequences that translate to the same CDR3. J is TRBJ1-1 and V is TRBV4-3; 11 bases map to TRBD1. Looked up from germline, CDR1 is LGHNA and CDR2 is YSLEER. V was clipped by 3 bases and J by 4 bases; unmatched bases: 1. The CDR3 is 14 residues long. This CDR3 is CASSQDRGPTEAFF. In DNA form, the CDR3 reads TGCGCCAGCAGCCAGGACAGGGGGCCCACTGAAGCTTTCTTT.

The J gene is TRBJ1-2, the V gene TRBV25-1; D gene uncertain. Germline CDR1 is MGHDK and CDR2 is SYGVNS. V lost 3 bases to trimming and J lost 14 bases, with 22 bases between them. The CDR3 runs to 14 residues. The CDR3 is CASSDSLVPSPRTF. DNA of the CDR3: TGTGCCAGCAGTGATTCCCTGGTTCCTTCTCCGCGGACCTTC.

The chain's CDR3 is CASRTTGTGPYEQYF. The CDR3 nucleotides read TGTGCCAGCAGGACGACCGGGACTGGACCCTACGAGCAGTACTTC. The V gene is TRBV6-5, the J gene TRBJ2-7; tentative D call: TRBD2 (6 bases). Germline CDR1 and CDR2: MNHEY and SVGAGI. The CDR3 is 15 amino acids. Trimming took 6 bases from V and 2 from J, leaving 17 bases between them.

The rearrangement joins TRBV6-5 to TRBJ2-7; 11 bases fit TRBD1. Germline V gene lookup returns CDR1 MNHEY and CDR2 SVGAGI. Losses at the gene ends were 5 bases for V and 2 bases for J; bases not matched to a gene: 5. This CDR3 has 15 amino acids. CDR3 in amino acids: CASSGGQGVTYEQYF. CDR3 sequence (DNA): TGTGCCAGCAGTGGGGGACAGGGGGTTACCTACGAGCAGTACTTC.

The sample holds one count of this clone. The V gene is TRBV6-5, the J gene TRBJ2-7, with 8 bases identical to TRBD1. The germline CDR1 and CDR2 sequences are MNHEY and SVGAGI. With V trimmed by 1 base and J by 3 bases, 8 bases remained unmatched. The CDR3 contains 16 residues. The CDR3 loop reads CASSYLSGQAGYEQYF. CDR3 nucleotides: TGTGCCAGCAGTTACTTATCGGGACAGGCGGGCTACGAGCAGTACTTC.

This rearrangement joins TRBV5-4 to TRBJ2-7; the D gene is possibly TRBD2 (5 bases). Trimming took 4 bases from V and 7 from J, leaving 12 bases between them. There are 12 residues in the CDR3. Germline values: CDR1 SGHNT, CDR2 YYREEE (reference sequence). The CDR3 loop reads CASSTGLIEQYF. The DNA for the CDR3 is TGTGCCAGCAGCACCGGACTTATAGAGCAGTACTTC. Filled out from reference TRBV5-4 and TRBJ2-7, the complete variable domain reads ETGVTQSPTHLIKTRGQQVTLRCSSQSGHNTVSWYQQALGQGPQFIFQYYREEENGRGNFPPRFSGLQFPNYSSELNVNALELDDSALYLCASSTGLIEQYFGPGTRLTVT.